Listed below are T cell receptor beta chains from one sample, sequenced in a study of blood T cell repertoires in COVID-19. Produced via immunoSEQ multiplex PCR; TCRdb's table is partial and in-frame only. The table has 150,000 to 200,000 clones, approximately 84% seen once. Sample: peripheral blood. These receptors originate from a woman older than 75 with acute or convalescent COVID-19. CDR3s leave out the opening cysteine and the closing phenylalanine or tryptophan. Size values are once, few and many counts, or a class for expanded clones, and some rows have none.

abundance,v_gene,CDR3aa
.,TRBV5-1,ASSVQGINEQY
once,TRBV9,ASSVGQVQHEKLF
.,TRBV19,ASSINRDGNNEQF
.,TRBV24-1,ATSGGTSGSYNEQF
.,TRBV7-9,ASSLSTGGSNEKLF
.,TRBV6-2/TRBV6-3,ASSYSRVPQPQH
.,TRBV5-1,ASSPRQGDSYNEQF
.,TRBV18,ASSPPDTGDEQF
.,TRBV2,ASRDRSPNQPQH
.,TRBV19,ASSPRSWNTEAF
.,TRBV5-4,ASSPVARTSVNEQF
.,TRBV7-9,ASRRTSGPPDEQY
once,TRBV27,ASTPWAGGPSYEQY
.,TRBV5-1,ASSLSGTGANVLT
once,TRBV4-1,ASSRSQGSNQPQH
.,TRBV7-9,ASSPGPQETQY
.,TRBV18,ASSPGTDVTSPLH
.,TRBV30,AWSVTWLAGYNEQF
.,TRBV10-3,AIGPGTGGNAEAF
.,TRBV24-1,ATSDWRGGGDTEAF
.,TRBV30,AWTRDRVVYGYT
.,TRBV11-2,ASSSGRGTSGIVYNEQF
once,TRBV19,ASTSQHGGWDEQF
.,TRBV29-1,SVRLDTGELF
few,TRBV5-6,ASSLRGQQGDTQY
.,TRBV3-1/TRBV3-2,ASSRRTSGRTGELF
.,TRBV5-4,ASSLEGTGGNEQY
.,TRBV30,AWSVGTARGEKLF
.,TRBV18,ASSFGQGSDTQY